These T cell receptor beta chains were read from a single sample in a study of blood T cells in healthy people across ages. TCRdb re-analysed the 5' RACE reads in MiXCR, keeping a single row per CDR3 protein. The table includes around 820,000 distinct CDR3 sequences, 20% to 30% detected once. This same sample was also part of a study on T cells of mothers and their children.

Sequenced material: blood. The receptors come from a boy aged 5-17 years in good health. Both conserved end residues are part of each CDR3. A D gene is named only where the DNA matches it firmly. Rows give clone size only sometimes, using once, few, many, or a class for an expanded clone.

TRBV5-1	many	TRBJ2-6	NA	CASSVDGASGANVLTF	TGCGCCAGCAGCGTGGACGGTGCCTCTGGGGCCAACGTCCTGACTTTC
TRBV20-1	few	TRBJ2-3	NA	CSARGSLGAQRADTQYF	TGCAGTGCTAGGGGTTCCCTGGGGGCCCAGAGGGCAGATACGCAGTATTTT
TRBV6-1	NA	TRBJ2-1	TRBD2	CASSEGEGRSLYEQFF	TGTGCCAGCAGTGAGGGGGAGGGACGGTCTCTCTATGAGCAGTTCTTC
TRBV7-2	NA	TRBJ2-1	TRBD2	CASSSQSVAGEREQFF	TGTGCCAGCAGCTCGCAGTCGGTAGCGGGAGAGAGAGAGCAGTTCTTC
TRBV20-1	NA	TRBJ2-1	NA	CSATEASRGVKYF	TGCAGTGCCACAGAGGCATCGAGGGGAGTAAAGTACTTC
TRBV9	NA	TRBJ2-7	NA	CAGSARSDPRSSYEQYF	TGTGCCGGCAGCGCACGTAGTGACCCAAGGAGCTCCTACGAGCAGTACTTC
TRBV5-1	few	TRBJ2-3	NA	CASSPMEGQGRTDTQYF	TGCGCCAGCAGCCCCATGGAGGGCCAAGGGCGCACAGATACGCAGTATTTT
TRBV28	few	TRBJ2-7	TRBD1	CASRPTGEATYEQYF	TGTGCCAGCAGGCCAACAGGGGAAGCCACCTACGAGCAGTACTTC
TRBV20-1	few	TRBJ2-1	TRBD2	CSAAAGGPRNEQFF	TGCAGTGCCGCAGCGGGAGGGCCGCGAAATGAGCAGTTCTTC
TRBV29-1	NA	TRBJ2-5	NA	CSVEGVGGQTQYF	TGCAGCGTTGAAGGTGTGGGGGGTCAGACCCAGTACTTC
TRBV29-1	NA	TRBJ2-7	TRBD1	CSVAGGIYEQYF	TGCAGCGTTGCAGGGGGCATCTACGAGCAGTACTTC
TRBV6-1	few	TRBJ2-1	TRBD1	CATRDRSSYNEQFF	TGTGCCACAAGGGACAGGAGCTCCTACAATGAGCAGTTCTTC
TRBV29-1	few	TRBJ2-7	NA	CSVAPNPRYEQYF	TGCAGCGTTGCCCCCAACCCACGGTACGAGCAGTACTTC
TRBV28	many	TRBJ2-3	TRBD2	CASSSFGSTSGTDTQYF	TGTGCCAGCAGCTCCTTCGGGTCTACTAGCGGCACAGATACGCAGTATTTT
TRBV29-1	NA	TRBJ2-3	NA	CSVEPGGSRTDTQYF	TGCAGCGTTGAGCCTGGGGGTTCGCGCACAGATACGCAGTATTTT
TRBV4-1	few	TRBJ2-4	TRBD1	CASSQLSDRGGNIQYF	TGCGCCAGCAGCCAACTTTCGGACAGGGGGGGAAACATTCAGTACTTC
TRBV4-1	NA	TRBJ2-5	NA	CASSQVVWGEGQETQYF	TGCGCCAGCAGCCAAGTGGTTTGGGGCGAGGGCCAAGAGACCCAGTACTTC
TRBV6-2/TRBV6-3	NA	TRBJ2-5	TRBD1	CASSTGTGLETQYF	TGTGCCAGCAGTACCGGGACAGGGTTGGAGACCCAGTACTTC
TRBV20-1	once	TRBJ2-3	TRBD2	CSARALAPLDTQYF	TGCAGTGCTAGGGCACTAGCGCCATTGGATACGCAGTATTTT
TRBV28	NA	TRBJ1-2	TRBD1	CASSLGDRGANYGYTF	TGTGCCAGCAGTTTAGGGGACAGGGGGGCTAACTATGGCTACACCTTC
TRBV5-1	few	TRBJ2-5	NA	CASSYGDSQETQYF	TGCGCCAGCAGCTACGGAGACAGCCAAGAGACCCAGTACTTC
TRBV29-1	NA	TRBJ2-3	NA	CSVEDPLSEARTDTQYF	TGCAGCGTTGAAGATCCCCTTTCTGAGGCCCGCACAGATACGCAGTATTTT
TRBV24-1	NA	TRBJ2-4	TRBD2	CATSEKSGRGNIQYF	TGTGCCACCAGTGAAAAATCCGGGAGGGGAAACATTCAGTACTTC
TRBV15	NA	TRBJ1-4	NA	CATSRESVELSWGGATNEKLFF	TGTGCCACCAGCAGAGAAAGTGTAGAGCTCAGCTGGGGAGGGGCAACTAATGAAAAACTGTTTTTT
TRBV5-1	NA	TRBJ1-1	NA	CASSLAGSIMNTEAFF	TGCGCCAGCAGCTTGGCAGGCAGTATCATGAACACTGAAGCTTTCTTT
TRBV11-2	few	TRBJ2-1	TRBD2	CASSFTGGYYNEQFF	TGTGCCAGCAGCTTCACGGGAGGGTACTACAATGAGCAGTTCTTC
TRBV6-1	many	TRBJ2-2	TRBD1	CASSPRQGNTGELFF	TGTGCCAGCAGTCCCCGACAGGGGAACACCGGGGAGCTGTTTTTT
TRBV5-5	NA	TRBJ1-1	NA	CASSNRDTDTEAFF	TGTGCCAGCAGCAACCGGGACACGGACACTGAAGCTTTCTTT
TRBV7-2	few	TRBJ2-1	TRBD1	CASSLRQGPPHEQFF	TGTGCCAGCAGCTTACGACAGGGCCCACCCCATGAGCAGTTCTTC
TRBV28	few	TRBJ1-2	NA	CASKSAEEGAGGYTF	TGTGCCAGCAAAAGTGCGGAAGAGGGCGCGGGGGGCTACACCTTC
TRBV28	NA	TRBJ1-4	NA	CASRTEGERRSLFF	TGTGCCAGCAGGACAGAAGGGGAACGACGATCACTGTTTTTT
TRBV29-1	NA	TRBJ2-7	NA	CSVANYLSYEQYF	TGCAGCGTTGCGAACTACTTGAGCTACGAGCAGTACTTC
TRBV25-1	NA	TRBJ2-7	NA	CASSDNRLQGIESYEQYF	TGTGCCAGCAGTGATAACCGACTGCAAGGGATCGAATCCTACGAGCAGTACTTC
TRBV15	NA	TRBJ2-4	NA	CATSRELVAKNIQYF	TGTGCCACCAGCAGAGAACTAGTAGCCAAAAACATTCAGTACTTC
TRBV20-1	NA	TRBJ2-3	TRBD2	CSARGGTSGSVDTQYF	TGCAGTGCTAGAGGCGGGACTAGCGGGTCGGTAGATACGCAGTATTTT
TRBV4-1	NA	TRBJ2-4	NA	CASSQDPGMPLAKNIQYF	TGCGCCAGCAGCCAAGATCCAGGGATGCCGCTAGCCAAAAACATTCAGTACTTC
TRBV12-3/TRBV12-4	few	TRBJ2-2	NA	CASSLAWNTGELFF	TGTGCCAGCAGTTTAGCCTGGAACACCGGGGAGCTGTTTTTT
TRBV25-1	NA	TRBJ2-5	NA	CASGGGSETQYF	TGTGCCAGCGGGGGCGGGAGTGAGACCCAGTACTTC
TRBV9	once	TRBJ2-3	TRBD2	CASSEPGLAGTDTQYF	TGTGCCAGCAGCGAGCCGGGACTAGCGGGGACAGATACGCAGTATTTT
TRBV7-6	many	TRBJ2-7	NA	CASSLLAGFSYEQYF	TGTGCCAGCAGCTTACTGGCGGGCTTCTCCTACGAGCAGTACTTC
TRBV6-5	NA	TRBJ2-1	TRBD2	CASSYSIGAGSSSYNEQFF	TGTGCCAGCAGTTACTCGATAGGAGCGGGGAGCTCCTCCTACAATGAGCAGTTCTTC
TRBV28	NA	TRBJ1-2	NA	CASSRQRNYGYTF	TGTGCCAGCAGCCGACAGAGAAACTATGGCTACACCTTC
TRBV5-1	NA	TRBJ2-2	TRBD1	CASSPVSGTEAGELFF	TGCGCCAGCAGCCCTGTATCCGGGACAGAAGCCGGGGAGCTGTTTTTT
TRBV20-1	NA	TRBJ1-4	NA	CSARDPLLTGLNEKLFF	TGCAGTGCTAGAGATCCCCTCTTGACAGGCCTTAATGAAAAACTGTTTTTT
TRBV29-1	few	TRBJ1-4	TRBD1	CSVREILDRGSATNEKLFF	TGCAGCGTCCGGGAAATTCTCGACAGGGGATCCGCAACTAATGAAAAACTGTTTTTT
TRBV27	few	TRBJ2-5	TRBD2	CASSLSGGALETQYF	TGTGCCAGCAGTTTAAGCGGGGGGGCTTTAGAGACCCAGTACTTC
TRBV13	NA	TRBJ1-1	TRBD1	CASSDDQGDTEAFF	TGTGCCAGCAGCGATGACCAGGGGGACACTGAAGCTTTCTTT
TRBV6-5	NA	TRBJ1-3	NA	CASSYGSGYGNTIYF	TGTGCCAGCAGTTACGGCTCAGGGTATGGAAACACCATATATTTT
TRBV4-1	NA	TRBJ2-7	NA	CASSQDAGHEQYF	TGCGCCAGCAGCCAAGATGCCGGACACGAGCAGTACTTC